This T cell receptor beta chain appears in the sequencing data of a study of healthy donors' naive CD4 and CD8 T cells. Study-wide results and limits: Positive CDR3 charge linked to CD4+ cells, negative to CD8+ cells. CDR3 charge plus V and J genes appeared to account for approximately 12% of CD4/CD8 variance. Naive CD4+ and CD8+ cells reportedly differed in usage of most V and J genes.

Comment on this clonotype: The antigen remains unidentified.

From germline, CDR1 is SQVTM and CDR2 ANQGSEA. V lost 7 bases, J lost 3 bases, and 6 bases stayed unmatched. This CDR3 contains 12 residues. Each TCR library used around 500 ng of total RNA and a linear amplification protocol. Study processing details: Roughly five healthy donors contributed about 74,000 sequenced TCR alpha transcripts. Each CDR3 protein gets one entry after TCRdb re-called the reads with MiXCR. TCRdb, rather than the study authors, made the V and J calls. Of approximately 200,000 distinct CDR3 sequences listed, over 60% are singletons. This receptor was taken from a pool of human donors in good health; the sample pools cells from several healthy donors. Sequenced sample: naive CD4+ and CD8+ T cells sorted from blood, pooled from several donors. The gene calls are TRBV29-1 and TRBJ2-7, with 7 bases that match TRBD1. In nucleotides, the CDR3 is TGCAGCGCTCGGGACAGCATCTACGAGCAGTACTTC. Translating it yields CSARDSIYEQYF.